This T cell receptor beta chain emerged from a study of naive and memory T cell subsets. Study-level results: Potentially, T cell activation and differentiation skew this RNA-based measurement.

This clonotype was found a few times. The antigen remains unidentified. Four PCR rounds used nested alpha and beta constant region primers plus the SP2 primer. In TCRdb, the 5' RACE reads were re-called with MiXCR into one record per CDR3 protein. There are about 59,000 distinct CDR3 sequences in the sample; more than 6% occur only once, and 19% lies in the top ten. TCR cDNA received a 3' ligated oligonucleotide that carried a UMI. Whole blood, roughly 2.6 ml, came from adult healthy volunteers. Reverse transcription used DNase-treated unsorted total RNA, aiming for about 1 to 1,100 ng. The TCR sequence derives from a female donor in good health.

In nucleotides, the CDR3 is TGTGCCAGCACCGGGTGGGGTGGCTCTGGAAACACCATATATTTT. Translated, it gives CASTGWGGSGNTIYF. The chain joins TRBV7-8 to TRBJ1-3; unclear D gene. Germline CDR1 is SGHVS and CDR2 is FQNEAQ. The CDR3 sequence is 15 residues long. Between the trimmed V and J ends, which lost 7 bases and 0 bases, there was a span of 13 bases.